This TCR beta chain emerged from a study of OX40 agonist ivuxolimab in advanced cancers. Study summary: Clinicians treated patients with ivuxolimab, an agonistic anti-OX40 (CD134) antibody. Ivuxolimab was administered intravenously to patients at 0.01 to 10 mg/kg every 2 weeks. A partial response was reached by three patients: one with hepatocellular carcinoma and two with cutaneous melanoma.

There are 14 residues in the CDR3. The germline V gene has CDR1 SEHNR and CDR2 FQNEAQ (reference sequence). V lost 5 bases and J lost 3, with 13 bases in between. Measured with immunoSEQ multiplex PCR; TCRdb has only the in-frame clones, and not every one. Here the sample spans tens of thousands of clones, roughly 82% being singletons. This specimen consisted of CD4+ or CD8+ T cells sorted from blood, obtained in a trial of the OX40 agonist ivuxolimab. This receptor was obtained from an adult with an advanced solid tumor such as melanoma, head and neck, liver or kidney cancer. The chain is built from TRBV7-9 and TRBJ2-5, with no clear D. CDR3 residues: CASSRSYPEETQYF. CDR3 DNA sequence: TGTGCCAGCAGCCGATCTTACCCAGAAGAGACCCAGTACTTC.